This entry lists 13 T cell receptor beta chains sequenced from one sample in a study of blood T cell repertoires in COVID-19. Some clones are missing from TCRdb's copy, which holds only in-frame ones; the method was immunoSEQ multiplex PCR. The table records roughly 260,000 clones, approximately 83% of them present only once. The sequencing sample was made of PBMCs or T cells enriched from blood (not recorded which). These receptors all stem from a woman aged 40 to 50 who had been exposed to COVID-19.

In DNA, the CDR3 is TGTGCCAGCATGAGGGGGACATCAAGTGAAGCTTTCTTT. Protein sequence: CASMRGTSSEAFF. The genes are TRBV28 and TRBJ1-1; D might be TRBD1 (6 bases). Germline V CDR1 and CDR2: MDHEN, SYDVKM. CDR3 length: 13 amino acids. V was clipped by 7 bases and J by 7 bases, with 16 bases between them. The full variable domain, in which reference TRBV28 and TRBJ1-1 provide the parts outside the CDR3, is DVKVTQSSRYLVKRTGEKVFLECVQDMDHENMFWYRQDPGLGLRLIYFSYDVKMKEKGDIPEGYSVSREKKERFSLILESASTNQTSMYLCASMRGTSSEAFFGQGTRLTVV.

The rearrangement links TRBV10-3 to TRBJ1-2, with 9 bases aligning to TRBD1. Germline lookup yields CDR1 ENHRY and CDR2 SYGVKD. Germline trimming cut 7 bases from V and 2 bases from J; bases unmatched to any gene: 5. The length of the CDR3 is 14 residues. This CDR3 is CAITRDRENYGYTF. The CDR3 nucleotides are TGTGCCATCACTAGGGACAGGGAAAACTATGGCTACACCTTC.

J is TRBJ1-3 and V is TRBV25-1; 8 bases are a match to TRBD1. CDR1 is MGHDK, CDR2 SYGVNS, per germline. CDR3 length: 18 amino acids. V trimming: 5 bases; J trimming: 0 bases; junction bases outside the gene matches: 12. The CDR3 sequence is CASSPNRPGGSSGNTIYF. For the CDR3, the DNA is TGTGCCAGCAGTCCAAACCGTCCAGGGGGCAGCTCTGGAAACACCATATATTTT. Using reference TRBV25-1 and TRBJ1-3 for the parts outside the CDR3, the full variable domain is EADIYQTPRYLVIGTGKKITLECSQTMGHDKMYWYQQDPGMELHLIHYSYGVNSTEKGDLSSESTVSRIRTEHFPLTLESARPSHTSQYLCASSPNRPGGSSGNTIYFGEGSWLTVV.

The chain couples TRBV29-1 to TRBJ1-1, with 9 bases aligning to TRBD1. The V and J ends lost 7 bases and 1 base, in that order; junction bases with no gene match: 4. The length of the CDR3 is 13 residues. CDR1 and CDR2 (germline): SQVTM, ANQGSEA. The CDR3 spells CSATGGANTEAFF. In DNA form, the CDR3 reads TGCAGCGCGACAGGGGGAGCGAACACTGAAGCTTTCTTT.

The rearrangement uses TRBV3-1 (or the pseudogene TRBV3-2) and TRBJ1-2; tentatively, D is TRBD1 (6 bases). The CDR3 runs 17 residues. With 0 bases removed from V and 7 bases from J, the gap between germline ends came to 21 bases. Germline V lookup: CDR1 LGHDT, CDR2 YNNKEL (reference sequence). CDR3 sequence reads: CASSQETGVTGSSGYTF. DNA for the CDR3: TGTGCCAGCAGCCAAGAAACTGGGGTGACAGGTTCGTCTGGCTACACCTTC.

This chain connects TRBV5-1 to TRBJ1-1; D unresolved. Germline V gene lookup returns CDR1 SGHRS and CDR2 YFSETQ. Trimming shortened V by 9 bases and J by 0 bases, and 12 bases separated the two germline ends. The CDR3 contains 13 residues. The CDR3 sequence: CATRSVVNTEAFF. The CDR3 DNA reads TGCGCCACCCGGTCGGTTGTGAACACTGAAGCTTTCTTT. Full variable domain (missing parts from reference TRBV5-1 and TRBJ1-1): KAGVTQTPRYLIKTRGQQVTLSCSPISGHRSVSWYQQTPGQGLQFLFEYFSETQRNKGNFPGRFSGRQFSNSRSEMNVSTLELGDSALYLCATRSVVNTEAFFGQGTRLTVV.

The gene calls are TRBV6-2 or TRBV6-3 and TRBJ2-7, with D perhaps matching TRBD1 (6 bases). The CDR3 loop spans 17 amino acids. Trimming took 0 bases from V and 3 from J, leaving 18 bases between them. The germline V gene has CDR1 MNHEY and CDR2 SVGEGT. The CDR3 DNA reads TGTGCCAGCAGTTACTCTACCTCGGACAGCCATGGCTACGAGCAGTACTTC. Translating it yields CASSYSTSDSHGYEQYF.

V and J are TRBV3-1 (or the pseudogene TRBV3-2) and TRBJ2-7; 11 nucleotides align to TRBD1. CDR3 length: 16 amino acids. Trimming took 4 bases from V and 2 from J; bases not matched to a gene: 7. Germline V lookup: CDR1 LGHDT, CDR2 YNNKEL (reference sequence). The CDR3 protein is CASSPRPGQGAYEQYF. CDR3 in DNA: TGTGCCAGCAGCCCTCGCCCGGGACAGGGGGCCTACGAGCAGTACTTC.

The chain uses TRBV29-1 and TRBJ2-7, with 12 bases aligning to TRBD1. The CDR3 spans 13 residues. Germline-derived CDR1 and CDR2 are SQVTM and ANQGSEA. The J segment lost 7 bases and the V segment lost 4 bases, leaving 5 bases of the junction unmatched. In DNA, the CDR3 is TGCAGCGTTGGGGACAGGGGGCGCAGAGAGCAGTACTTC. Translation gives CSVGDRGRREQYF.

The chain recombines TRBV9 with TRBJ2-5; 10 positions match TRBD2. Trimming removed 4 bases from V and 7 bases from J; junction bases left unmatched: 19. Looked up from germline, CDR1 is SGDLS and CDR2 is YYNGEE. The CDR3 extends over 18 amino acids. The CDR3: CASSSESSGGTIGVTQYF. The CDR3 DNA is TGTGCCAGCAGCTCGGAGAGTAGCGGGGGGACCATTGGGGTGACCCAGTACTTC.

In its sample, this clone was seen once. This sequence joins TRBV6-5 and TRBJ1-1, with 7 bases fitting TRBD1. CDR1 and CDR2 (germline): MNHEY, SVGAGI. CDR3 length: 13 residues. The ends lost 2 bases at V and 4 bases at J; junction bases unmatched: 1. In nucleotides, the CDR3 is TGTGCCAGCAGTTACGGACAGGTCACTGAAGCTTTCTTT. Translation: CASSYGQVTEAFF.

The chain has TRBV2 and TRBJ1-1; 11 nucleotides line up with TRBD1. CDR1 is SNHLY, CDR2 FYNNEI, per germline. Unmatched junction bases numbered 11, after V lost 7 bases and J lost 4 bases. The CDR3 extends over 16 amino acids. The CDR3 DNA reads TGTGCCAGCACGGACAGGGGGCTACGGGGGAGCACTGAAGCTTTCTTT. Amino acid sequence: CASTDRGLRGSTEAFF.

The chain links TRBV5-4 to TRBJ1-2; D gene ambiguous. V dropped 4 bases and J dropped 2 bases, with 6 bases sitting between them. The germline gives CDR1 SGHNT, CDR2 YYREEE (reference sequence). This CDR3 is built from 12 residues. CDR3 DNA sequence: TGTGCCAGCAGCGTACAGAACTATGGCTACACCTTC. It yields the protein CASSVQNYGYTF.